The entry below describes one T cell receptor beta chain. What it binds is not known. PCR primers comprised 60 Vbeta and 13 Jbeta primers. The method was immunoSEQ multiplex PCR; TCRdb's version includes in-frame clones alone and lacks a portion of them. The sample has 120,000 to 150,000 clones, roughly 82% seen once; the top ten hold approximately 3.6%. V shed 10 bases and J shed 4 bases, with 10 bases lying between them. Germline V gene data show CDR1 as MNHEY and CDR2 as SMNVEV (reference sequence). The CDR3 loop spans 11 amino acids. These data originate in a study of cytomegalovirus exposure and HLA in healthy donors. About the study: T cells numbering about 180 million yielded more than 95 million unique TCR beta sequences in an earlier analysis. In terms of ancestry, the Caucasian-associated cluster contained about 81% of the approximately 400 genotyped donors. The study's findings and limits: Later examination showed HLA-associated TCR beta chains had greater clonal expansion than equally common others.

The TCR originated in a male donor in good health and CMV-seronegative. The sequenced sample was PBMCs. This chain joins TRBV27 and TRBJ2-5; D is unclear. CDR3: CATLSGETQYF. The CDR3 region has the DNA TGTGCCACCCTCTCGGGAGAGACCCAGTACTTC.